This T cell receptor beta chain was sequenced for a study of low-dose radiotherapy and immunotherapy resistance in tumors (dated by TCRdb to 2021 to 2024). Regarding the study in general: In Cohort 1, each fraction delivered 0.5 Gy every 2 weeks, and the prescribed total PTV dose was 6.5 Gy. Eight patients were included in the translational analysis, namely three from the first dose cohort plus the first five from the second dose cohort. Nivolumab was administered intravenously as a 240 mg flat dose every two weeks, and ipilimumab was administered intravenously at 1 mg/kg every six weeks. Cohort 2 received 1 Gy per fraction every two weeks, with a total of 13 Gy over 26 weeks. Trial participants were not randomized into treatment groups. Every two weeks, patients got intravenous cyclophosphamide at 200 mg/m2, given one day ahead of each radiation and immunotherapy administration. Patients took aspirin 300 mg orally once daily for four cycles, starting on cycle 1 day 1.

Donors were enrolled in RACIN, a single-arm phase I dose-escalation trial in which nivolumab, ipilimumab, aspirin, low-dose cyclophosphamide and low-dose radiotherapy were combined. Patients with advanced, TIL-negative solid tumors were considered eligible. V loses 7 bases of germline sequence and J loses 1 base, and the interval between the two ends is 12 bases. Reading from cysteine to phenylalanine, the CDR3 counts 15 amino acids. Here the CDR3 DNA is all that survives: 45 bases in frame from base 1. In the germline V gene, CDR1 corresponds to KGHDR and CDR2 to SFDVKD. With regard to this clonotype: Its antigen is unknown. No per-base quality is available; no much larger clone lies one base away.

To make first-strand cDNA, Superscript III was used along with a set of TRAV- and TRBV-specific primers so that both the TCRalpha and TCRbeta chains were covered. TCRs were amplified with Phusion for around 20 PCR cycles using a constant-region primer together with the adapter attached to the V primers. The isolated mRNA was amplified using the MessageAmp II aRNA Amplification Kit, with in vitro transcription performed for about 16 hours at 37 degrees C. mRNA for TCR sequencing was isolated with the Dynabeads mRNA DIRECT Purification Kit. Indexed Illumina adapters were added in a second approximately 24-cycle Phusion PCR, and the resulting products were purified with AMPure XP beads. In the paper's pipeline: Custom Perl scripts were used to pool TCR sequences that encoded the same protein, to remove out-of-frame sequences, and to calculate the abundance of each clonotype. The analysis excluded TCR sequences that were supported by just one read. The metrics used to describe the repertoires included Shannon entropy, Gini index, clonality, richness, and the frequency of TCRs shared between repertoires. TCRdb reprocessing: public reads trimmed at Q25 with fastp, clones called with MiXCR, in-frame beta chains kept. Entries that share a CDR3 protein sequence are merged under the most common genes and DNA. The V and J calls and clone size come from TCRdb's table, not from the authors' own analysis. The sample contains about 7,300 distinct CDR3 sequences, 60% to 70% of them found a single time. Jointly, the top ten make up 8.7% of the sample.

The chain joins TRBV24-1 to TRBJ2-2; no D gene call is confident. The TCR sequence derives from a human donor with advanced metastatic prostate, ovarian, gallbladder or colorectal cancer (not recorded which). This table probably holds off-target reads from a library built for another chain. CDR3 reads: CATSDPRRNTGELFF. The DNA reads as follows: TGTGCCACCAGCGACCCTAGAAGGAACACCGGGGAGCTGTTTTTT.